One sample yielded the 32 T cell receptor beta chains listed below, sequenced in a study of cytomegalovirus exposure and HLA in healthy donors. This PCR relied on a set of 60 Vbeta primers and 13 Jbeta primers. Repertoires were generated with immunoSEQ multiplex PCR, while TCRdb's copy carries only in-frame clones and drops some. Of 250,000 or so clones listed, about nine tenths are singletons. Input material: PBMCs. The receptors here all came from a girl aged 2-15 years in good health and CMV-seronegative.

This chain links TRBV18 with TRBJ2-7, with 7 bases fitting TRBD2. Germline values: CDR1 KGHSH, CDR2 LQKENI. J was trimmed by 2 bases and V by 2 bases; bases with no gene match: 9. This CDR3 has 16 amino acids. Written as DNA, the CDR3 is TGTGCCAGCTCACCAATCCCCTCGGGGGGTACCTACGAGCAGTACTTC. Translating it yields CASSPIPSGGTYEQYF.

This chain connects TRBV5-1 to TRBJ2-6, with a tentative D call TRBD1 (5 bases). The germline CDR1 and CDR2 sequences are SGHRS and YFSETQ. V gave up 4 bases and J gave up 1 base, with 6 bases separating them. The CDR3 is 14 amino acids. The CDR3: CASSQGSGANVLTF. CDR3 coding DNA: TGCGCCAGCAGCCAGGGATCTGGGGCCAACGTCCTGACTTTC.

This chain connects TRBV11-3 to TRBJ2-1; D unclear. There are 13 residues in the CDR3. Deletions cut 6 bases from V and 5 bases from J, with 11 bases between. Looked up from germline, CDR1 is SGHNT and CDR2 is YENEEA. Here the CDR3 DNA reads TGTGCCAGCAGTACCCACCCGGACAATGAGCAGTTCTTC. Translated, it gives CASSTHPDNEQFF.

V and J are TRBV14 and TRBJ2-2; a possible D gene is TRBD1 (6 bases). There are 15 residues in the CDR3. Looked up from germline, CDR1 is SGHDN and CDR2 is FVKESK. Trimming removed 2 bases at V and 7 bases at J, with 14 bases between. The CDR3 DNA reads as TGTGCCAGCAGCCAAAGGGGGACCTTTGACGGGGAGCTGTTTTTT. Translating gives CASSQRGTFDGELFF.

This chain connects TRBV6-5 to TRBJ2-7; TRBD2 aligns across 8 bases. With 2 bases clipped from V and 3 bases from J, the junction kept 3 bases outside the gene matches. This CDR3 has 14 amino acids. CDR1 is MNHEY and CDR2 is SVGAGI in the germline V gene. CDR3 sequence reads: CASSYRGLGYEQYF. The CDR3, as DNA: TGTGCCAGCAGTTACAGGGGACTAGGCTACGAGCAGTACTTC.

The chain combines TRBV11-2 with TRBJ1-1, with D tentatively TRBD1 (6 bases). Trimming left V 5 bases short and J 0 bases short, with 10 bases between. There are 14 residues in the CDR3. Germline values: CDR1 SGHAT, CDR2 FQNNGV. The CDR3, as DNA: TGTGCCAGCAGCCCCGGACAGCTGAACACTGAAGCTTTCTTT. It encodes CASSPGQLNTEAFF.

The V and J genes are TRBV13 and TRBJ2-2; 7 positions agree with TRBD2. The CDR3 totals 15 residues. With V trimmed by 1 base and J by 7 bases, 6 bases remained unmatched. Looked up from germline, CDR1 is PRHDT and CDR2 is FYEKMQ (reference sequence). CDR3 sequence (DNA): TGTGCCAGCAGCTTAGTAAGCGGGGCAAACGGGGAGCTGTTTTTT. Protein: CASSLVSGANGELFF.

The chain uses TRBV4-1 and TRBJ2-3; D is unclear. There are 15 residues in the CDR3. V dropped 0 bases and J dropped 1 base, with 8 bases sitting between them. In germline, CDR1 is MGHRA, CDR2 YSYEKL. This CDR3 reads CASSQDPPGTDTQYF. The CDR3 nucleotides read TGCGCCAGCAGCCAAGATCCCCCGGGCACAGATACGCAGTATTTT.

The rearrangement links TRBV5-6 to TRBJ2-2; D is possibly TRBD2 (6 bases). Trimming removed 1 base at V and 10 bases at J, with 14 bases between. This CDR3 comprises 14 residues. Per germline, CDR1 SGHDT and CDR2 YYEEEE. CDR3 region: CASSLSPAGLELFF. The CDR3 region has the DNA TGTGCCAGCAGCTTGTCACCAGCGGGCCTGGAGCTGTTTTTT.

The J gene is TRBJ1-1, the V gene TRBV11-2, with D perhaps matching TRBD1 (5 bases). There are 15 residues in the CDR3. The V gene's germline CDR1 is SGHAT and CDR2 FQNNGV. V dropped 1 base and J dropped 0 bases, with 9 bases sitting between them. The CDR3 loop is CASSLGGLMNTEAFF. As DNA, the CDR3 is TGTGCCAGCAGCTTAGGGGGCCTCATGAACACTGAAGCTTTCTTT. Using reference TRBV11-2 and TRBJ1-1 for the parts outside the CDR3, the full variable domain is EAGVAQSPRYKIIEKRQSVAFWCNPISGHATLYWYQQILGQGPKLLIQFQNNGVVDDSQLPKDRFSAERLKGVDSTLKIQPAKLEDSAVYLCASSLGGLMNTEAFFGQGTRLTVV.

V usage is TRBV2 and J usage is TRBJ2-2; TRBD1 matches 10 bases. This CDR3 region has 17 residues. The ends lost 1 base at V and 3 bases at J; junction bases unmatched: 5. The germline gives CDR1 SNHLY, CDR2 FYNNEI. The CDR3 sequence: CASSEVRGTGDTGELFF. Here the CDR3 DNA reads TGTGCCAGCAGTGAAGTGCGGGGGACAGGGGACACCGGGGAGCTGTTTTTT.

The chain has TRBV5-6 and TRBJ2-3; 10 nucleotides line up with TRBD2. The V and J ends lost 4 bases and 2 bases, in that order; junction bases with no gene match: 10. Germline values: CDR1 SGHDT, CDR2 YYEEEE. CDR3 size: 17 residues. As DNA, the CDR3 is TGTGCCAGCAGCCCCTCCCCACTAGCGGGGCCCACAGATACGCAGTATTTT. This translates into CASSPSPLAGPTDTQYF.

The rearrangement links TRBV2 to TRBJ1-5, with TRBD1 identical over 7 bases. The CDR3 sequence is 14 residues long. J lost 3 bases, V lost 4 bases, and 3 bases had no gene match. Germline CDR1 and CDR2: SNHLY and FYNNEI. CDR3 coding DNA: TGTGCCAGCAGTGGGACAGGACCCAATCAGCCCCAGCATTTT. Encoded protein: CASSGTGPNQPQHF.

This chain uses TRBV9 with TRBJ2-1; D is possibly TRBD1 (6 bases). The CDR3 consists of 17 residues. With 4 bases removed from V and 6 bases from J, the gap between germline ends came to 23 bases. Germline values: CDR1 SGDLS, CDR2 YYNGEE. CDR3 nucleotides: TGTGCCAGCAGCCCCCCACGAAGAGACAGGACCGGCAATGAGCAGTTCTTC. This codes for CASSPPRRDRTGNEQFF.

The chain has TRBV10-1 and TRBJ2-1; TRBD2 agrees at 10 bases. Trimming took 5 bases from V and 2 from J; bases not matched to a gene: 0. From germline, CDR1 is WNHNN and CDR2 SYGVQD (reference sequence). The CDR3 runs 14 residues. CDR3 sequence reads: CASSSGRAYNEQFF. The CDR3 coding sequence is TGCGCCAGCAGTAGCGGGAGGGCCTACAATGAGCAGTTCTTC.

V gene TRBV5-4 combines with J gene TRBJ1-1; D is ambiguous. The CDR3 is 13 residues long. Trimming stripped 3 bases from V and 5 bases from J, with 11 bases between. Germline CDR1 reads SGHNT; CDR2 reads YYREEE (reference sequence). As DNA, the CDR3 is TGTGCCAGCAGCTGGGCTCAAGTAACTGAAGCTTTCTTT. Protein product: CASSWAQVTEAFF.

The CDR3 DNA reads as TGTGCCAGCAATGAGCGGGAGACCTATGGCTACACCTTC. This encodes CASNERETYGYTF. J is TRBJ1-2 and V is TRBV2; D uncertain. This CDR3 contains 13 residues. The V and J ends lost 7 bases and 4 bases respectively, with 13 bases between them. Germline V gives CDR1 SNHLY, CDR2 FYNNEI.

V is TRBV27 and J is TRBJ2-7; TRBD1 might be the D (6 bases). Germline CDR1 is MNHEY and CDR2 is SMNVEV (reference sequence). V was shortened by 0 bases and J by 2 bases, with 11 bases between the two germline ends. CDR3 length equals 15 residues. The CDR3 sequence: CASSLSIGQTYEQYF. The CDR3 DNA follows: TGTGCCAGCAGTTTATCGATCGGACAGACCTACGAGCAGTACTTC.

The chain joins TRBV7-9 to TRBJ1-2; TRBD1 might be the D (6 bases). CDR3 length: 15 residues. In germline, CDR1 is SEHNR, CDR2 FQNEAQ (reference sequence). The ends were cut back, 1 base at V and 4 bases at J, with 13 bases in the middle. The CDR3, as DNA: TGTGCCAGCAGCTTAGTTGGGGGCAGAAGCTATGGCTACACCTTC. Its protein product is CASSLVGGRSYGYTF.

This chain links TRBV29-1 with TRBJ2-3; D ambiguous. This CDR3 comprises 17 residues. Germline lookup yields CDR1 SQVTM and CDR2 ANQGSEA. Trimming left V 3 bases short and J 0 bases short, with 19 bases between. The CDR3 region has the DNA TGCAGCGTTGAGCCGCTCCGGGTTACCTCTAGCACAGATACGCAGTATTTT. This encodes CSVEPLRVTSSTDTQYF.

In DNA, the CDR3 is TGTGCCAGCAGTTCCCAGGACAGAACCGGGGAGCTGTTTTTT. This codes for CASSSQDRTGELFF. The rearrangement joins TRBV6-1 to TRBJ2-2; a weak D match, TRBD1 (6 bases). This CDR3 spans 14 amino acids. V shed 5 bases and J shed 5 bases, with 12 bases lying between them. CDR1 and CDR2 (germline): MNHNS, SASEGT.

This clone has just one count. The DNA for the CDR3 is TGTGCCAGCAGCTTGACAAAGACTGAAGCTTTCTTT. Protein sequence: CASSLTKTEAFF. The V and J genes are TRBV5-6 and TRBJ1-1; D uncertain. This CDR3 region has 12 residues. CDR1 is SGHDT and CDR2 is YYEEEE in the germline V gene. V gave up 1 base and J gave up 5 bases, with 6 bases separating them.

This chain joins TRBV6-1 and TRBJ2-7, with TRBD1 matching over 11 bases. The CDR3 spans 15 residues. Losses at the gene ends were 4 bases for V and 3 bases for J; bases not matched to a gene: 5. Germline CDR1 is MNHNS and CDR2 is SASEGT. CDR3 region: CASSGPGTGGYEQYF. The CDR3 coding sequence is TGTGCCAGCAGTGGCCCCGGGACAGGGGGCTACGAGCAGTACTTC.

V usage is TRBV2 and J usage is TRBJ1-1; possibly TRBD1 for D (5 bases). The length of the CDR3 is 16 residues. Trimming took off 0 bases at V and 0 bases at J, with 11 bases between the two ends. Per the germline V gene, CDR1 is SNHLY and CDR2 is FYNNEI. The CDR3 DNA reads TGTGCCAGCAGTGAAGCGCTTGGGGGGATGAACACTGAAGCTTTCTTT. It encodes CASSEALGGMNTEAFF. The full variable domain, rest sourced from reference TRBV2 and TRBJ1-1, is EPEVTQTPSHQVTQMGQEVILRCVPISNHLYFYWYRQILGQKVEFLVSFYNNEISEKSEIFDDQFSVERPDGSNFTLKIRSTKLEDSAMYFCASSEALGGMNTEAFFGQGTRLTVV.

The J gene is TRBJ1-5, the V gene TRBV5-4; D not certain. Trimming removed 0 bases from V and 5 bases from J, with 6 bases in between. The CDR3 loop spans 13 amino acids. Germline-derived CDR1 and CDR2 are SGHNT and YYREEE (reference sequence). CDR3 nucleotides: TGTGCCAGCAGCTTGGTTCCCGATCAGCCCCAGCATTTT. Its protein product is CASSLVPDQPQHF. Full variable domain (rest looked up from reference TRBV5-4 and TRBJ1-5): ETGVTQSPTHLIKTRGQQVTLRCSSQSGHNTVSWYQQALGQGPQFIFQYYREEENGRGNFPPRFSGLQFPNYSSELNVNALELDDSALYLCASSLVPDQPQHFGDGTRLSIL.

This clone was seen once. Written as DNA, the CDR3 is TGTGCCACCGGGACAGGTATGAACACTGAAGCTTTCTTT. The encoded protein is CATGTGMNTEAFF. The chain joins TRBV6-5 to TRBJ1-1, with 8 bases that match TRBD1. V lost 10 bases and J lost 0; bases outside the gene matches: 4. CDR1 is MNHEY, CDR2 SVGAGI, per germline. The CDR3 has 13 amino acids.

V is TRBV7-4 and J is TRBJ2-7; TRBD1 aligns across 8 bases. The junction had 10 bases not matched to a gene; V was cut back by 1 base and J by 2 bases. Germline V gene lookup returns CDR1 SGHVT and CDR2 SQSDAQ. The CDR3 has 17 amino acids. The CDR3 DNA reads as TGTGCCAGCAGCTTAGACCGGGACAGGAGTTATGCCTACGAGCAGTACTTC. Translation: CASSLDRDRSYAYEQYF.

This clone was observed a handful of times. This chain connects TRBV6-5 to TRBJ1-4; 10 bases align to TRBD1. Looked up from germline, CDR1 is MNHEY and CDR2 is SVGAGI. The V gene end was trimmed by 6 bases and the J gene end by 7 bases; junction bases not matched to a gene: 5. This CDR3 is 14 amino acids long. The CDR3 loop is CASSPGQGSEKLFF. For the CDR3, the DNA is TGTGCCAGCAGCCCGGGACAGGGGAGTGAAAAACTGTTTTTT.

V and J are TRBV2 and TRBJ1-4, with D possibly TRBD1 on 6 matching bases. The CDR3 is made up of 15 amino acids. Germline V gene lookup returns CDR1 SNHLY and CDR2 FYNNEI. Trimming took off 9 bases at V and 8 bases at J, with 22 bases between the two ends. CDR3 sequence reads: CARSYEQGLGEKLFF. The CDR3 bases are TGTGCCAGATCGTACGAGCAGGGGTTGGGCGAAAAACTGTTTTTT.

The rearrangement links TRBV2 to TRBJ1-2; D might be TRBD1 (6 bases). CDR1 and CDR2 from the germline V gene are SNHLY and FYNNEI. This CDR3 is built from 13 residues. The V end was cut by 2 bases, the J end by 4 bases, with 8 bases between. CDR3 loop: CASSEQGPYGYTF. The CDR3 region has the DNA TGTGCCAGCAGTGAACAGGGGCCCTATGGCTACACCTTC.

The chain couples TRBV5-1 to TRBJ2-3; 10 bases match TRBD2. The trim removed 0 bases at V and 2 bases at J, leaving 6 bases unmatched. Germline CDR1 is SGHRS and CDR2 is YFSETQ. The CDR3 spans 17 residues. The CDR3 reads CASSLGGLAELTDTQYF. CDR3 coding DNA: TGCGCCAGCAGCTTGGGTGGACTAGCGGAGCTCACAGATACGCAGTATTTT.

The chain recombines TRBV10-3 with TRBJ2-7; 10 positions agree with TRBD2. J gave up 1 base and V 4 bases, and 1 base lay outside the gene matches. The CDR3 totals 14 residues. The germline CDR1 and CDR2 sequences are ENHRY and SYGVKD. DNA for the CDR3: TGTGCCATCAGTGGGACTAGCGGATCCTACGAGCAGTACTTC. The encoded protein is CAISGTSGSYEQYF.